This TCR beta chain comes out of a study of cytomegalovirus exposure and HLA in healthy donors. CDR1 and CDR2 from the germline V gene are LNHDA and SQIVND (reference sequence). This CDR3 region has 15 residues. Trimming removed 6 bases from V and 7 bases from J; junction bases left unmatched: 10. Study results and limitations: In a later analysis, across HLA loci, associated TCR counts were highest for DRB1, lowest for HLA-C.

As for this clone: Its antigen is as yet unknown.

The PCR contained 60 Vbeta and 13 Jbeta primers. The repertoire was sequenced with immunoSEQ multiplex PCR; TCRdb's copy has only in-frame clones and lacks some. Counted here are fewer than 110,000 clones, about 71% occurring once; the ten biggest clones make up roughly 3.5%. This clonotype originated in a woman between 45 and 65 years old in good health and CMV-seronegative. Material for sequencing was PBMCs. The chain links TRBV19 to TRBJ1-4; TRBD1 matches at 8 bases. CDR3 amino acids: CASSTRQGRIEKLFF. DNA of the CDR3: TGTGCCAGTAGCACCCGACAGGGGAGGATTGAAAAACTGTTTTTT.